The clone carrying this T cell receptor (beta chain) was picked up many times. This entry is derived from a study of T cells after yellow fever vaccination. Whole-study context: Each of the EM, EMRA, CM and Tscm memory subsets was sorted based on CD3, CD45RA, CCR7 and CD95.

A process of 5'RACE template switching, which added a universal primer site and UMIs, was used to make TCR cDNA. TCRdb used MiXCR to reprocess the 5' RACE reads, holding one entry per CDR3 protein. The sample lists tens of thousands of distinct CDR3 sequences; 3.4% were seen once. General study points: FACS-sorted repertoires might harbor abundant contaminating clonotypes from the bulk population. Boosting was followed by the reappearance of most primary-vaccination clones (roughly 95% CD4, 88% CD8).

This TCR derives from a young man who received the YFV17D yellow fever vaccine. The material sequenced was PBMCs, either bulk or a sorted T-cell subset (CD4+, CD8+, memory, or dextramer-sorted; not recorded which), taken roughly seven weeks after the first yellow fever vaccination.

CDR3 sequence reads: CSATAWRAYEQYV. The DNA for the CDR3 is TGCAGTGCTACGGCGTGGAGGGCCTACGAGCAGTACGTC. The chain uses TRBV20-1 and TRBJ2-7; a possible D gene is TRBD2 (6 bases). V lost 4 bases and J 2 bases, leaving 12 bases between the germline ends. The CDR3 has 13 amino acids. The germline gives CDR1 DFQATT, CDR2 SNEGSKA (reference sequence).